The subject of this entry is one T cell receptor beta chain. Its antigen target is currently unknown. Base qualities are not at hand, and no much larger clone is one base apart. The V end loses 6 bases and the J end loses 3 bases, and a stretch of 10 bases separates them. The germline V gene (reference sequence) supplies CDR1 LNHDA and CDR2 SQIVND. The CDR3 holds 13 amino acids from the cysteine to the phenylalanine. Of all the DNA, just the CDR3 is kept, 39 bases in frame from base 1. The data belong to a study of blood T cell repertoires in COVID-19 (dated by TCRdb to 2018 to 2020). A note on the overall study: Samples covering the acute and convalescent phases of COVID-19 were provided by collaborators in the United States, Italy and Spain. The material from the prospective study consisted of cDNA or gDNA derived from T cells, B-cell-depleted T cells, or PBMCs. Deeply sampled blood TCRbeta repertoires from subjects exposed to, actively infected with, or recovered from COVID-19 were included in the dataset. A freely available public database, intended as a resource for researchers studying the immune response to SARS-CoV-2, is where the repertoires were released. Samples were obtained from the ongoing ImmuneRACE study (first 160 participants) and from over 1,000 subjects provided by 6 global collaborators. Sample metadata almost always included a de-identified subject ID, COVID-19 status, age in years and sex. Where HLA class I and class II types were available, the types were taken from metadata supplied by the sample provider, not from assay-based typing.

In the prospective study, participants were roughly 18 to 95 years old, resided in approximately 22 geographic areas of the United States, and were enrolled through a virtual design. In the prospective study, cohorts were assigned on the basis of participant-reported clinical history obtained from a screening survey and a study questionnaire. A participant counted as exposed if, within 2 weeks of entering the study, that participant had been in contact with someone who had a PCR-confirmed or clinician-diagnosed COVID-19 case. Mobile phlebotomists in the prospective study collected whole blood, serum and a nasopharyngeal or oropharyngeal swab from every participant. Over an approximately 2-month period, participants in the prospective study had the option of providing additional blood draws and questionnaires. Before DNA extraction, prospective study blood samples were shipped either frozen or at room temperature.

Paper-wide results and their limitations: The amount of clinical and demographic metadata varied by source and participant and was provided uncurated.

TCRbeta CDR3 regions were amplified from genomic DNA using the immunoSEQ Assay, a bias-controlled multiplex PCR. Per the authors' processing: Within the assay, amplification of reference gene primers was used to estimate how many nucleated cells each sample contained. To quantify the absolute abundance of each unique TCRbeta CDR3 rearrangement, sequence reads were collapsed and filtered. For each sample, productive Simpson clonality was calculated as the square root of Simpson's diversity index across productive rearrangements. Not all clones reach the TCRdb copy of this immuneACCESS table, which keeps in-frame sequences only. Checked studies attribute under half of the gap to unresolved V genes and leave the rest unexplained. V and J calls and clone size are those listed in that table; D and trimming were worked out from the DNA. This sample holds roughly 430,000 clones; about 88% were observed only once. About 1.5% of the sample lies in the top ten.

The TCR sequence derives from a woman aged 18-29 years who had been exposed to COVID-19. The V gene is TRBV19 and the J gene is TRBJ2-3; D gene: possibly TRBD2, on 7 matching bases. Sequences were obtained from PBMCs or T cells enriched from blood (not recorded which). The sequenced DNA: TGTGCCAGTAGAGCGGGACAAACAGATACGCAGTATTTT. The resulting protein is CASRAGQTDTQYF.